This T cell receptor (beta chain) was recovered during a study of T cell responses to AZD1222 COVID-19 vaccine. At the level of the study: Second-dose intervals of approximately 4 or approximately 12 weeks were pooled. Study-wide findings and caveats: The donor group comprised mostly white British people and more females; the analysis possibly underestimated clonal diversity.

The method was immunoSEQ multiplex PCR; TCRdb's version includes in-frame clones alone and lacks a portion of them. The sample shows fewer than 180,000 clones, 94% of them seen only once. V shed 1 base and J 6 bases; nucleotides not matched to a gene: 6. Germline V gene lookup returns CDR1 MNHNS and CDR2 SASEGT. This CDR3 has 15 amino acids. A word on this clone: What it binds is unknown.

The receptor was isolated from an adult in good health. V and J are TRBV6-1 and TRBJ2-1; the match to TRBD2 covers 7 bases. The material sequenced was peripheral blood, taken on day 0 of AZD1222 vaccination. This CDR3 reads CASSEVRLAPNEQFF. The CDR3 coding sequence is TGTGCCAGCAGTGAAGTAAGACTAGCCCCCAATGAGCAGTTCTTC.